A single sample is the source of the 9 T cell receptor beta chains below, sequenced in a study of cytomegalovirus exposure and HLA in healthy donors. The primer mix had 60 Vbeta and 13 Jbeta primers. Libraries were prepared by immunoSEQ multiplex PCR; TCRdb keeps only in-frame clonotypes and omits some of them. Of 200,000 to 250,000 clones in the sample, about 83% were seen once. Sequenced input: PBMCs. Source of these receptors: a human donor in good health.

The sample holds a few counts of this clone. This CDR3 reads CASSFLGNTIYF. CDR3 bases: TGTGCCAGCAGCTTCCTGGGAAACACCATATATTTT. The gene calls are TRBV28 and TRBJ1-3; D gene uncertain. The CDR3 is 12 residues long. Germline CDR1 reads MDHEN; CDR2 reads SYDVKM. Trimming took 6 bases from V and 4 from J, leaving 7 bases between them.

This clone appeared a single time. CDR3 protein: CSVVRQPNLQETQYF. CDR3 nucleotides: TGCAGCGTTGTGCGGCAACCCAACCTCCAAGAGACCCAGTACTTC. The V call is TRBV29-1, the J call TRBJ2-5, with D unclear. Trimming stripped 4 bases from V and 1 base from J, with 16 bases between. This CDR3 is built from 15 residues. CDR1 is SQVTM, CDR2 ANQGSEA, per germline.

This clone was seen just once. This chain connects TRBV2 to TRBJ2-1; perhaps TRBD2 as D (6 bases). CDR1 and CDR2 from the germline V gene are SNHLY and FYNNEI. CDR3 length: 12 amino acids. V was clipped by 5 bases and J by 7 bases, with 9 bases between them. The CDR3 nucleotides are TGTGCCAGCAGTCCCCTAGCGAATGAGCAGTTCTTC. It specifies CASSPLANEQFF.

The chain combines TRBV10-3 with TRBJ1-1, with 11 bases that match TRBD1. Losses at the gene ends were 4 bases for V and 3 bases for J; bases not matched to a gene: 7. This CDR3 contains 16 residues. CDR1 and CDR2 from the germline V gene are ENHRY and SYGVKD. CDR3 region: CAISVEWDRGYTEAFF. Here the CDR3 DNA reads TGTGCCATCAGTGTAGAGTGGGACAGGGGGTACACTGAAGCTTTCTTT.

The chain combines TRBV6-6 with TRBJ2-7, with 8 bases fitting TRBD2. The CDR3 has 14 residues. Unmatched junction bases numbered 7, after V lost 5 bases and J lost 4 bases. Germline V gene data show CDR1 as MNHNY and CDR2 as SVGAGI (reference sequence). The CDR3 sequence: CASSSGSFLYEQYF. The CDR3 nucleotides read TGTGCCAGCAGTAGCGGGAGTTTCCTTTACGAGCAGTACTTC.

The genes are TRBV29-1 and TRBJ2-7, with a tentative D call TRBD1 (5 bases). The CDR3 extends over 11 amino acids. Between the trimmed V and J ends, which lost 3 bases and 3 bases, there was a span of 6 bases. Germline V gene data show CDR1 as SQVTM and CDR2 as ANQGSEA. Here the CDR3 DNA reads TGCAGCGTTGATCAGGGCTACGAGCAGTACTTC. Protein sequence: CSVDQGYEQYF.

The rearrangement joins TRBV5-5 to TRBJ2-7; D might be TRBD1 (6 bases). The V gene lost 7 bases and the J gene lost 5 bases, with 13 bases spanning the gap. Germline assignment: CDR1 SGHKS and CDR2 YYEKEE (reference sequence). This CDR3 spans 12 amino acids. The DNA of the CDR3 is TGTGCCAGCGGGACACATGGGGACGAGCAGTACTTC. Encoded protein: CASGTHGDEQYF.

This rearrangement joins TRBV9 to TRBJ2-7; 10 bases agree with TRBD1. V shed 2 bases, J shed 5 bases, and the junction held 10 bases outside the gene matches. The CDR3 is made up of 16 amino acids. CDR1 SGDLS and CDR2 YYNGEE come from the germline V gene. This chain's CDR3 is CASSVGIGTGAHEQYF. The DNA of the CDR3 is TGTGCCAGCAGCGTGGGTATAGGGACAGGGGCCCACGAGCAGTACTTC.

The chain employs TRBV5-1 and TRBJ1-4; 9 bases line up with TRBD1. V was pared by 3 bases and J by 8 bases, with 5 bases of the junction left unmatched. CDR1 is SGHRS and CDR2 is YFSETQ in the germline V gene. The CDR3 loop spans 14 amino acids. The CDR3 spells CASSSGQGGEKLFF. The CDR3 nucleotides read TGCGCCAGCAGCTCGGGACAGGGTGGGGAAAAACTGTTTTTT. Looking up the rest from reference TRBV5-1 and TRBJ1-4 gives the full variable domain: KAGVTQTPRYLIKTRGQQVTLSCSPISGHRSVSWYQQTPGQGLQFLFEYFSETQRNKGNFPGRFSGRQFSNSRSEMNVSTLELGDSALYLCASSSGQGGEKLFFGSGTQLSVL.